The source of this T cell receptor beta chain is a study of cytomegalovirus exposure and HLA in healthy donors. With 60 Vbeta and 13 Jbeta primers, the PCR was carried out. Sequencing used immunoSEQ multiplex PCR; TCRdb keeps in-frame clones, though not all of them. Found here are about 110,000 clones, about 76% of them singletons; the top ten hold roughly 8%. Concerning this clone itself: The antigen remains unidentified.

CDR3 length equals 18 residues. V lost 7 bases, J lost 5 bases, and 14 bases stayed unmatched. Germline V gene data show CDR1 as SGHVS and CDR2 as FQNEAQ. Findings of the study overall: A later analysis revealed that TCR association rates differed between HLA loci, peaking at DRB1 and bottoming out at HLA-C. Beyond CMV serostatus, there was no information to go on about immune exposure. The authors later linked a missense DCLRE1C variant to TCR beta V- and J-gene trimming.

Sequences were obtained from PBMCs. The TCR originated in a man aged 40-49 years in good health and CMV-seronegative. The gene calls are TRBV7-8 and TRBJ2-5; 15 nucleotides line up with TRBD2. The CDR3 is CASTKGLAGGPEQETQYF. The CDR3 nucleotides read TGTGCCAGCACCAAGGGACTAGCGGGGGGACCCGAGCAGGAGACCCAGTACTTC.